The 6 T cell receptor beta chains reported below all come from one sample, sequenced in a study of human CD8 memory T cell subsets. Construction of TCR beta libraries was accomplished by means of UMI-labeled 5' RACE. Reanalyzing the 5' RACE reads, TCRdb keeps one entry per CDR3 protein, without DNA. The listing records roughly 3,000 distinct CDR3 sequences. Sequenced material: CD8+ T cells from PBMCs. The receptors here all came from a human donor in good health.

V usage is TRBV4-1 and J usage is TRBJ2-1; TCRdb returns TRBD1, unconfirmable since there is no DNA. Germline loops: CDR1 MGHRA, CDR2 YSYEKL. The CDR3 extends over 15 amino acids. The CDR3 region is CASSQAAGTVNEQFF.

CDR3 region: CASSYRDGAYNEQFF. The chain combines TRBV27 with TRBJ2-1; TCRdb gives TRBD1 as the D gene, but with no DNA this cannot be confirmed. Germline loops: CDR1 MNHEY, CDR2 SMNVEV (reference sequence). This CDR3 comprises 15 residues.

This chain connects TRBV2 to TRBJ1-5. This CDR3 is 14 amino acids long. Germline V lookup: CDR1 SNHLY, CDR2 FYNNEI. The CDR3 reads CASSDRAASQPQHF.

The chain combines TRBV6-2 or TRBV6-3 with TRBJ2-1. Per the germline V gene, CDR1 is MNHEY and CDR2 is SVGEGT. There are 13 residues in the CDR3. CDR3 in amino acids: CASSWRDYNEQFF.

This clonotype shows up as hyperexpanded by frequency. The chain uses TRBV27 and TRBJ1-1. Germline-derived CDR1 and CDR2 are MNHEY and SMNVEV (reference sequence). The CDR3 length is 11 residues. CDR3 loop: CASKAATEAFF.

This clonotype is classed as medium-sized (0.01 to 0.1%) by frequency. The V and J genes are TRBV30 and TRBJ1-5; no DNA is available, so the TRBD1 call from TCRdb remains unchecked. The CDR3 is 15 amino acids. CDR1 is GTSNPN and CDR2 is SVGIG in the germline V gene (reference sequence). CDR3 region: CAWSSSGQEYQPQHF. Complete variable domain (other parts from reference TRBV30 and TRBJ1-5): SQTIHQWPATLVQPVGSPLSLECTVEGTSNPNLYWYRQAAGRGLQLLFYSVGIGQISSEVPQNLSASRPQDRQFILSSKKLLLSDSGFYLCAWSSSGQEYQPQHFGDGTRLSIL.